This is a list of T cell receptor beta chains from one sample in a study of shared clonotypes between healthy human individuals. Sequencing used immunoSEQ multiplex PCR; TCRdb keeps in-frame clones, though not all of them. Found here are some 1.5 million clones, around 95% of them singletons; the top ten hold roughly 1.2%. The sample consisted of naive CD4+ T cells sorted from blood. These receptors originate from a young man in good health. The CDR3 runs from the conserved cysteine through the conserved F or W. Fields, in order: clone size, J gene, D gene, V gene, CDR3 DNA, CDR3 protein. A D gene is named only where the DNA matches it firmly. The listing skips clone size in some rows; elsewhere it reads once, few, many or a size class.

>.|TRBJ2-5|.|TRBV30
TGTGCCTGGAGTATCCCGATGGGGGGCGCGGAGACCCAGTACTTC
CAWSIPMGGAETQYF
>.|TRBJ2-1|.|TRBV19
TGTGCCAGTAGTAACCTCGAGGGACCCCCCTACAATGAGCAGTTCTTC
CASSNLEGPPYNEQFF
>.|TRBJ2-3|.|TRBV11-2
TGTGCCAGCAGCTTTAGGTGGGAGGGCACAGATACGCAGTATTTT
CASSFRWEGTDTQYF
>.|TRBJ2-1|.|TRBV7-9
TGTGCCAGCAGCGTGGGGGTAGGGAACTCCTACAATGAGCAGTTCTTC
CASSVGVGNSYNEQFF
>.|TRBJ2-3|TRBD1|TRBV5-1
TGCGCCAGCCGAGGGACAGGGGGCGGCGATACGCAGTATTTT
CASRGTGGGDTQYF
>once|TRBJ2-7|TRBD2|TRBV15
TGTGCCACCAGCAGAGATGGGGGGGACGAGCAGTACTTC
CATSRDGGDEQYF
>.|TRBJ2-1|.|TRBV28
TGTGCCAGCAGGGGGTCCTCCTACAATGAGCAGTTCTTC
CASRGSSYNEQFF
>.|TRBJ2-3|.|TRBV20-1
TGCAGTGCCCCGGCGGATACGCAGTATTTT
CSAPADTQYF
>.|TRBJ2-5|.|TRBV11-2
TGTGCCAGCAGCTCCTCCGCTGGGAAGGGGGAGACCCAGTACTTC
CASSSSAGKGETQYF
>.|TRBJ1-2|.|TRBV5-1
TGCGCCAGCAGCTCGGGACGTAACTATGGCTACACCTTC
CASSSGRNYGYTF
>once|TRBJ2-1|.|TRBV30
TGTGCCTGGAGTGTAAAAGGGGGGTACAATGAGCAGTTCTTC
CAWSVKGGYNEQFF
>.|TRBJ2-1|.|TRBV7-9
TGTGCCAGCAGTAGGGTTGAATCCTACAATGAGCAGTTCTTC
CASSRVESYNEQFF
>once|TRBJ2-1|.|TRBV11-3
TGTGCCAGCAGCTTAGATTCTGTGGATGAGCAGTTCTTC
CASSLDSVDEQFF
>.|TRBJ1-1|TRBD1|TRBV5-1
TGCGCCAGCAGCTTGGCGGACAGGGAGAACGGGGAAGCTTTCTTT
CASSLADRENGEAFF
>.|TRBJ2-1|.|TRBV5-1
TGCGCCAGCAGCCTATTGGCGTCGGGGTCGAAGGTTGAGCAGTTCTTC
CASSLLASGSKVEQFF
>.|TRBJ1-5|.|TRBV6-1
TGTGCCAGCAGTGAGTTTGGGGCCCAATATAGCAATCAGCCCCAGCATTTT
CASSEFGAQYSNQPQHF
>.|TRBJ2-1|.|TRBV11-2
TGTGCCAGCAGCTTAGGGGCAGGGAAGTCAACTGGCAATGAGCAGTTCTTC
CASSLGAGKSTGNEQFF
>.|TRBJ2-2|.|TRBV28
TGTGCCAGCAGCCCAGGGCCGGGGACCGGGGAGCTGTTTTTT
CASSPGPGTGELFF
>once|TRBJ1-5|TRBD1|TRBV28
TGTGCCAGCAGTGACGGGACAGGGGTTCAGCCCCAGCATTTT
CASSDGTGVQPQHF
>.|TRBJ2-3|TRBD1|TRBV9
TGTGCCAGCAGCGATGTAGGTCCAGGGGGCTCAGATACGCAGTATTTT
CASSDVGPGGSDTQYF
>.|TRBJ2-1|TRBD2|TRBV5-6
TGTGCCAGCAGTTTGGCTAGCGGGCTTTCCCCCCTTACGGATAATGAGCAGTTCTTC
CASSLASGLSPLTDNEQFF
>.|TRBJ2-2|TRBD2|TRBV11-1
TGTGCCAGCAGTAGACTAGCGGGAGTGATCGGGGAGCTGTTTTTT
CASSRLAGVIGELFF
>.|TRBJ1-5|.|TRBV6-1
TGTGCCAGCAGCTACAGGGGCAATCAGCCCCAGCATTTT
CASSYRGNQPQHF
>.|TRBJ1-1|.|TRBV28
TGTGCCAGCAGTTTAGATTCTTTGAACACTGAAGCTTTCTTT
CASSLDSLNTEAFF
>.|TRBJ2-1|TRBD2|TRBV29-1
TGCAGCGCACAAAGCGGGAACGCTTACAATGAGCAGTTCTTC
CSAQSGNAYNEQFF
>.|TRBJ2-2|.|TRBV19
TGTGCCAGTAGTTCGAGGGGACACTCCGGGGAGCTGTTTTTT
CASSSRGHSGELFF
>.|TRBJ1-1|.|TRBV6-5
TGTGCCAGCAGTTACCAAGGGGGCACTGAAGCTTTCTTT
CASSYQGGTEAFF
>.|TRBJ2-5|.|TRBV10-1
TGCGCCAGCAGTCGGCAGAGATACGAGACCCAGTACTTC
CASSRQRYETQYF
>.|TRBJ1-1|.|TRBV7-6
TGTGCCAGCAGCTCGCCCTTTTTGGGCCAGCCAGAAGCTTTCTTT
CASSSPFLGQPEAFF
>.|TRBJ2-3|TRBD2|TRBV28
TGTGCCAGCAGGGTAGCGGGAGTGGAGAGGACGCAGTATTTT
CASRVAGVERTQYF
>.|TRBJ2-4|TRBD2|TRBV5-1
TGCGCCAGCAGCTTGGGGACTAGTGACTCCATTCAGTACTTC
CASSLGTSDSIQYF
>.|TRBJ2-7|.|TRBV5-1
TGCGCCAGCAGCTTCGGTCAAGACCTTCCCTACGAGCAGTACTTC
CASSFGQDLPYEQYF
>.|TRBJ1-2|.|TRBV27
TGTGCCAGCGCCCTAAGATGGGAAGGGGTAGGAGCTAACTATGGCTACACCTTC
CASALRWEGVGANYGYTF
>once|TRBJ2-3|.|TRBV6-5
TGTGCCAGCAGCAAGAGGAGTCTGGCAGATACGCAGTATTTT
CASSKRSLADTQYF
>.|TRBJ1-2|TRBD1|TRBV7-8
TGTGCCAGCAGCGTGACAGGGGGGGGATCTGGCTACACCTTC
CASSVTGGGSGYTF
>.|TRBJ1-1|.|TRBV10-3
TGTGCCATCAGAAACCCCGGGGGGAACACTGAAGCTTTCTTT
CAIRNPGGNTEAFF
>.|TRBJ1-2|.|TRBV7-2
TGTGCCAGCAGCCGCGGCGGGGCCTATGGCTACACCTTC
CASSRGGAYGYTF
>.|TRBJ2-5|.|TRBV5-1
TGCGCCAGCAGCTCGGACGGTCAAGAGACCCAGTACTTC
CASSSDGQETQYF
>once|TRBJ2-7|.|TRBV28
TGTGCCAGCAGCCCAAGGGGGACCTACGAGCAGTACTTC
CASSPRGTYEQYF
>.|TRBJ1-1|TRBD1|TRBV9
TGTGCCAGCAGCCCAACCGGGACAGGATCGACTGAAGCTTTCTTT
CASSPTGTGSTEAFF
>.|TRBJ2-5|TRBD2|TRBV18
TGTGCCAGCTCACCACGACTAGCGGGAGTCACAGAGACCCAGTACTTC
CASSPRLAGVTETQYF
>.|TRBJ1-2|.|TRBV19
TGTGCCAGTAGTATTTCAACCGGACCATATGGCTACACCTTC
CASSISTGPYGYTF